The entry below describes one T cell receptor (beta chain). Its specificity is not known. This entry is derived from a study of OX40 agonist ivuxolimab in advanced cancers. As for the study in general: An agonistic anti-OX40 (CD134) antibody, ivuxolimab, was used to treat the patients. People in dose escalation had one of these cancers: hepatocellular carcinoma, melanoma, renal cell or head and neck cancer. With a range of 23 to 79, age averaged roughly 60 years, and 75% to 90% were male. Study results and limitations: Averaging showed that CD8+ T cells had more expanded clones than CD4+ did.

Trimming took 0 bases from V and 0 from J, leaving 0 bases between them. Germline CDR1 MNHEY, CDR2 SVGAGI. The CDR3 extends over 13 amino acids. Measured with immunoSEQ multiplex PCR; TCRdb has only the in-frame clones, and not every one. The profile shows some 51,000 clones, around 77% of them singletons. The clonotype was recovered from an adult with an advanced solid tumor such as melanoma, head and neck, liver or kidney cancer. The sequences come from CD4+ or CD8+ T cells sorted from blood, collected in a trial of the OX40 agonist ivuxolimab. This chain connects TRBV6-5 to TRBJ1-3; D remains ambiguous. The CDR3, as DNA: TGTGCCAGCAGTTACTCCTCTGGAAACACCATATATTTT. Translated, it gives CASSYSSGNTIYF.